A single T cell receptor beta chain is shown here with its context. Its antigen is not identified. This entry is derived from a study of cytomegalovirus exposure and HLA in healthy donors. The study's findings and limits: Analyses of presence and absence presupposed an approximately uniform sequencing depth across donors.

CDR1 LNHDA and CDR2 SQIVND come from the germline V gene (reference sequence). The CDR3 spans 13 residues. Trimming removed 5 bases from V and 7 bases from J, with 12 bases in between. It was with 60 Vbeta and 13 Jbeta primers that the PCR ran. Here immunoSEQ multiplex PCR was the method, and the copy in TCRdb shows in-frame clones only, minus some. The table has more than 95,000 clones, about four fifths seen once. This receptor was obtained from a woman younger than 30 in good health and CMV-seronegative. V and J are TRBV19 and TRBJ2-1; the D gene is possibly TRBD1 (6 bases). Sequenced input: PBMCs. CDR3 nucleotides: TGTGCCAGTAGTTTCCTCCAGGGGAATGAGCAGTTCTTC. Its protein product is CASSFLQGNEQFF.